A single sample gave rise to the 24 T cell receptor beta chains below, sequenced in a study of blood T cell repertoires in COVID-19. The data were produced by immunoSEQ multiplex PCR, yet TCRdb's version contains in-frame clones alone and is incomplete. The table has 88,000 or so clones, around 80% seen once; the top ten hold around 12%. Sample: peripheral blood. These receptors all stem from an elderly man with acute or convalescent COVID-19.

The gene calls are TRBV23-1 and TRBJ1-6; a possible D gene is TRBD1 (5 bases). TRBV23-1 is flagged as an ORF with uncertain function. V dropped 2 bases and J dropped 5 bases, with 19 bases sitting between them. This CDR3 has 18 residues. DNA for the CDR3: TGCGCCAGCAGTCAACCCAAACCAGACAGCCTCAATAATTCACCCCTCCACTTT. Translated, it gives CASSQPKPDSLNNSPLHF.

This clone was counted only a few times. The V and J genes are TRBV27 and TRBJ2-2, with a weak D call TRBD2 (5 bases). The CDR3 covers 14 residues. The germline V gene has CDR1 MNHEY and CDR2 SMNVEV (reference sequence). V lost 8 bases, J lost 6 bases, and 16 bases lay in between. The chain's CDR3 is CASGFAGISGELFF. Written as DNA, the CDR3 is TGTGCCAGCGGATTTGCCGGGATCTCCGGGGAGCTGTTTTTT.

This chain uses TRBV9 with TRBJ2-7; 8 bases agree with TRBD1. The junction had 7 bases not matched to a gene; V was cut back by 5 bases and J by 3 bases. This CDR3 has 14 residues. Germline CDR1 reads SGDLS; CDR2 reads YYNGEE. CDR3 coding DNA: TGTGCCAGCAGTCCCGGGACAGGCCTCTACGAGCAGTACTTC. It translates to CASSPGTGLYEQYF.

This chain connects TRBV27 to TRBJ1-1; 8 nucleotides align to TRBD1. V was pared by 6 bases and J by 7 bases, with 19 bases of the junction left unmatched. From germline, CDR1 is MNHEY and CDR2 SMNVEV (reference sequence). The CDR3 has 17 amino acids. The CDR3 loop is CASRGQGASHSTVEAFF. The CDR3 DNA follows: TGTGCCAGCAGGGGGCAGGGGGCCTCTCATTCGACCGTTGAAGCTTTCTTT.

This sequence joins TRBV9 and TRBJ2-1; 12 bases fit TRBD2. The V gene end was trimmed by 4 bases and the J gene end by 8 bases; junction bases not matched to a gene: 10. CDR1 SGDLS and CDR2 YYNGEE come from the germline V gene. CDR3 length equals 16 residues. CDR3 DNA sequence: TGTGCCAGCAGCCCGCCGGCTAGCGGGGGGGCGGATGAGCAGTTCTTC. This gives the protein CASSPPASGGADEQFF. Full variable domain (rest looked up from reference TRBV9 and TRBJ2-1): DSGVTQTPKHLITATGQRVTLRCSPRSGDLSVYWYQQSLDQGLQFLIQYYNGEERAKGNILERFSAQQFPDLHSELNLSSLELGDSALYFCASSPPASGGADEQFFGPGTRLTVL.

The chain has TRBV23-1 and TRBJ1-5; D might be TRBD1 (5 bases). TRBV23-1 is placed among ORFs of uncertain function. V lost 0 bases and J lost 2, with 11 bases in between. This CDR3 comprises 16 residues. The CDR3 sequence: CASSQSQGTGNQPQHF. CDR3 sequence (DNA): TGCGCCAGCAGTCAATCGCAGGGTACTGGCAATCAGCCCCAGCATTTT.

The rearrangement links TRBV5-1 to TRBJ1-1; D remains ambiguous. Germline loops: CDR1 SGHRS, CDR2 YFSETQ. CDR3 length: 14 residues. Between the trimmed V and J ends, which lost 0 bases and 2 bases, there was a span of 8 bases. DNA for the CDR3: TGCGCCAGCAGCTTGGCCACAGTAAACACTGAAGCTTTCTTT. Protein: CASSLATVNTEAFF. Full variable domain (rest looked up from reference TRBV5-1 and TRBJ1-1): KAGVTQTPRYLIKTRGQQVTLSCSPISGHRSVSWYQQTPGQGLQFLFEYFSETQRNKGNFPGRFSGRQFSNSRSEMNVSTLELGDSALYLCASSLATVNTEAFFGQGTRLTVV.

The chain carries TRBV3-1 (or the pseudogene TRBV3-2) and TRBJ2-7, with D tentatively TRBD1 (6 bases). The CDR3 totals 13 residues. Trimming cost V 7 bases and J 1 base, with 11 bases left between them. Per germline, CDR1 LGHDT and CDR2 YNNKEL (reference sequence). The DNA for the CDR3 is TGTGCCAGCACCCCGACAGGATCCTACGAGCAGTACTTC. Its translation is CASTPTGSYEQYF.

V and J are TRBV5-1 and TRBJ2-7; 10 positions agree with TRBD1. Looked up from germline, CDR1 is SGHRS and CDR2 is YFSETQ. The length of the CDR3 is 16 residues. J was trimmed by 7 bases and V by 5 bases; bases with no gene match: 15. This chain's CDR3 is CASRRTLTGGLGEQYF. CDR3 coding DNA: TGCGCCAGCAGGCGGACATTGACAGGGGGCTTAGGAGAGCAGTACTTC.

CDR3 residues: CASSFIQGARTF. The CDR3 region has the DNA TGTGCCAGCAGTTTCATACAGGGGGCCCGGACCTTC. V and J are TRBV6-5 and TRBJ1-2; TRBD1 aligns across 9 bases. This CDR3 region has 12 residues. CDR1 MNHEY and CDR2 SVGAGI come from the germline V gene. V lost 4 bases, J lost 14 bases, and 8 bases stayed unmatched.

This clone occurred a few times. The chain recombines TRBV19 with TRBJ1-5, with 7 nucleotides matching TRBD1. The CDR3 runs to 15 residues. Trimming removed 1 base from V and 8 bases from J; junction bases left unmatched: 8. Germline V gene lookup returns CDR1 LNHDA and CDR2 SQIVND (reference sequence). CDR3 amino acids: CASSIGGRGLEPQHF. The CDR3 bases are TGTGCCAGTAGTATAGGGGGCAGGGGGTTGGAGCCCCAGCATTTT.

With respect to this clone: An end of the junction differs from the germline gene, which may be a read error. CDR3 coding DNA: TGTGCCAGCAGAGAAGGGACAGGGGGGGCGTACGAGCAGTACTTC. Its translation: CASREGTGGAYEQYF. The genes are TRBV2 and TRBJ2-7, with 11 positions matching TRBD1. This CDR3 comprises 15 residues. Germline V CDR1 and CDR2: SNHLY, FYNNEI.

The V and J genes are TRBV19 and TRBJ1-1, with 7 positions matching TRBD1. The CDR3 loop spans 15 amino acids. Per the germline V gene, CDR1 is LNHDA and CDR2 is SQIVND (reference sequence). Trimming took 3 bases from V and 4 from J; bases not matched to a gene: 8. Here the CDR3 DNA reads TGTGCCAGTAGTATCACTGACAGGGTCGTCACTGAAGCTTTCTTT. Protein sequence: CASSITDRVVTEAFF.

V and J are TRBV12-3 or TRBV12-4 and TRBJ1-1; D is unresolved. The germline V and J ends were trimmed by 1 base and 3 bases, with 6 bases remaining between them. The CDR3 has 13 amino acids. CDR3 in amino acids: CASSLDRDTEAFF. CDR3 DNA sequence: TGTGCCAGCAGTTTAGACCGGGACACTGAAGCTTTCTTT.

The V call is TRBV6-5, the J call TRBJ1-2; D is perhaps TRBD1 (6 bases). The CDR3 length is 15 residues. Trimming cost V 6 bases and J 4 bases, with 18 bases left between them. The germline CDR1 and CDR2 sequences are MNHEY and SVGAGI. The CDR3, as DNA: TGTGCCAGCAGCCGAATAGGGGGGGTTCGCTATGGCTACACCTTC. Its translation is CASSRIGGVRYGYTF.

The chain joins TRBV10-2 to TRBJ1-6; 8 nucleotides line up with TRBD1. J gave up 0 bases and V 6 bases, and 4 bases lay outside the gene matches. Germline V gene data show CDR1 as WSHSY and CDR2 as SAAADI. The CDR3 is made up of 16 amino acids. The CDR3 reads CASSRTGSSYNSPLHF. The CDR3 DNA reads as TGCGCCAGCAGCCGGACAGGGAGCTCCTATAATTCACCCCTCCACTTT.

The rearrangement links TRBV5-1 to TRBJ2-2; D is perhaps TRBD1 (6 bases). Trimming shortened V by 5 bases and J by 6 bases, and 14 bases separated the two germline ends. The CDR3 contains 14 residues. Looked up from germline, CDR1 is SGHRS and CDR2 is YFSETQ. The CDR3 DNA reads TGCGCCAGCAGTTTTACAGGGTTACCCGGGGAGCTGTTTTTT. It codes for CASSFTGLPGELFF.

This clone was picked up one time. V gene TRBV30 combines with J gene TRBJ1-3, with unresolved D. Germline-derived CDR1 and CDR2 are GTSNPN and SVGIG (reference sequence). The CDR3 is 13 residues long. V was shortened by 0 bases and J by 1 base, with 4 bases between the two germline ends. This chain's CDR3 is CAWSVHSGNTIYF. The CDR3 coding sequence is TGTGCCTGGAGTGTACATTCTGGAAACACCATATATTTT.

This clone showed up just once. The chain links TRBV5-1 to TRBJ1-4; 8 positions match TRBD1. Germline assignment: CDR1 SGHRS and CDR2 YFSETQ. The CDR3 totals 16 residues. The ends lost 3 bases at V and 3 bases at J; junction bases unmatched: 7. The CDR3 sequence: CASSSTGGIANEKLFF. The CDR3 DNA follows: TGCGCCAGCAGCTCTACAGGGGGAATAGCTAATGAAAAACTGTTTTTT.

V and J are TRBV10-2 and TRBJ1-6; D uncertain. Germline V gene lookup returns CDR1 WSHSY and CDR2 SAAADI. This CDR3 contains 13 residues. With 4 bases removed from V and 9 bases from J, the gap between germline ends came to 10 bases. CDR3 coding DNA: TGCGCCAGCAGTGCAGGTGTCGGTTCACCCCTCCACTTT. It encodes CASSAGVGSPLHF.

The chain links TRBV29-1 to TRBJ2-7; 11 bases fit TRBD2. Trimming removed 4 bases from V and 6 bases from J; junction bases left unmatched: 14. The CDR3 sequence is 16 residues long. The germline V gene encodes CDR1 SQVTM and CDR2 ANQGSEA. The CDR3 bases are TGCAGCGTTGCTGGAGTAGCGGGGGGGCCGGGGGCCGAGCAGTACTTC. It specifies CSVAGVAGGPGAEQYF.

The J gene is TRBJ2-3, the V gene TRBV7-9, with 10 bases aligning to TRBD2. Germline trimming cut 6 bases from V and 3 bases from J; bases unmatched to any gene: 6. The CDR3 runs 15 residues. The germline gives CDR1 SEHNR, CDR2 FQNEAQ (reference sequence). The CDR3 loop reads CASSQSGGATDTQYF. Here the CDR3 DNA reads TGTGCCAGCAGTCAGAGCGGGGGGGCGACAGATACGCAGTATTTT.

The chain joins TRBV7-8 to TRBJ2-3, with 9 bases lining up with TRBD2. This CDR3 is built from 14 residues. The trim removed 5 bases at V and 4 bases at J, leaving 4 bases unmatched. Looked up from germline, CDR1 is SGHVS and CDR2 is FQNEAQ. The CDR3 DNA sequence: TGTGCCAGCAGCGTGGCGGGGGGGCCAGATACGCAGTATTTT. It yields the protein CASSVAGGPDTQYF.

This chain connects TRBV6-5 to TRBJ1-5; a weak D match, TRBD1 (5 bases). Germline values: CDR1 MNHEY, CDR2 SVGAGI. The length of the CDR3 is 13 residues. Trimming left V 6 bases short and J 7 bases short, with 13 bases between. The CDR3 DNA reads as TGTGCCAGCAGAGGCAGGGAAGGACAGCCCCAGCATTTT. Translated: CASRGREGQPQHF.